The source of this T cell receptor beta chain is a study of blood T cell repertoires in COVID-19. Study context: Sources were T cells, B-cell-depleted T cells, or PBMCs; the material itself was cDNA or gDNA.

In the original processing: Scientists estimated how many nucleated cells there were by amplifying reference gene primers. TCRdb keeps only in-frame clones here, not all; method: immunoSEQ multiplex PCR. The DNA was the basis for D and trimming; V, J and clone size are from that table. The sample consists of more than 100,000 clones, roughly four fifths of them appearing once. Cohort assignment relied on participant-reported clinical history. J lost 8 bases, V lost 6 bases, and 7 bases had no gene match. Per germline, CDR1 MDHEN and CDR2 SYDVKM. There are 14 residues in the CDR3. This sequence was found in a middle-aged man with acute COVID-19. Sample: PBMCs or T cells enriched from blood (not recorded which). The chain has TRBV28 and TRBJ1-4; 9 bases map to TRBD1. Here the CDR3 DNA reads TGTGCCAGCAGACCGGGACAGGGTCGCGAAAAACTGTTTTTT. Protein sequence: CASRPGQGREKLFF.